This TCR beta chain was documented in a study of breast tumors, draining lymph nodes, adjacent tissues. CDR1 and CDR2 (germline): SGHTA, FQGNSA. This CDR3 is 15 amino acids long. Trimming removed 1 base from V and 2 bases from J, with 11 bases in between. This clonotype was observed at least ten times. TCRdb used MiXCR to reprocess the multiplex PCR reads, holding one entry per CDR3 protein. The sample consists of some 65,000 distinct CDR3 sequences, roughly two fifths of them appearing once. The chain carries TRBV7-2 and TRBJ2-5, with D perhaps TRBD1 (5 bases). Sequenced material: breast tumor tissue. The TCR was taken from a female donor with breast cancer. Some clones in this sample may be carry-over from other donors' samples. CDR3: CASSLVPGWQETQYF. CDR3 nucleotides: TGTGCCAGCAGCTTAGTGCCAGGGTGGCAAGAGACCCAGTACTTC.